The 14 T cell receptor beta chains below come from one sample, sequenced in a study of T cell changes during pregnancy in multiple sclerosis. Here immunoSEQ multiplex PCR was the method, and the copy in TCRdb shows in-frame clones only, minus some. The data show around 100,000 clones, about nine tenths seen once. Sample: peripheral blood, taken in the second trimester of pregnancy. These receptors all come from a female donor in good health, enrolled as a control in a pregnancy study.

The V gene is TRBV5-6, the J gene TRBJ2-3; 11 positions agree with TRBD2. The germline gives CDR1 SGHDT, CDR2 YYEEEE. The CDR3 has 17 amino acids. The ends lost 0 bases at V and 2 bases at J; junction bases unmatched: 5. DNA of the CDR3: TGTGCCAGCAGCTTGGCCCTAGCGGGAGGATACACAGATACGCAGTATTTT. Translated, it gives CASSLALAGGYTDTQYF.

V and J are TRBV9 and TRBJ2-1, with 8 bases matching TRBD1. V trimming: 0 bases; J trimming: 7 bases; junction bases outside the gene matches: 6. The CDR3 contains 15 residues. Germline V lookup: CDR1 SGDLS, CDR2 YYNGEE. CDR3 DNA: TGTGCCAGCAGCGTAGCGGACAGGGAGTCAAATGAGCAGTTCTTC. This sequence encodes CASSVADRESNEQFF.

The chain combines TRBV7-9 with TRBJ2-7; D is undetermined. Germline CDR1 SEHNR, CDR2 FQNEAQ (reference sequence). The CDR3 has 14 amino acids. V lost 1 base to trimming and J lost 3 bases, with 10 bases between them. CDR3 DNA sequence: TGTGCCAGCAGCTTAGTGGGCCGGCACTACGAGCAGTACTTC. It specifies CASSLVGRHYEQYF. The full variable domain, completed using reference TRBV7-9 and TRBJ2-7, is DTGVSQNPRHKITKRGQNVTFRCDPISEHNRLYWYRQTLGQGPEFLTYFQNEAQLEKSRLLSDRFSAERPKGSFSTLEIQRTEQGDSAMYLCASSLVGRHYEQYFGPGTRLTVT.

The rearrangement links TRBV27 to TRBJ1-5, with D maybe TRBD1 (5 bases). V was shortened by 2 bases and J by 3 bases, with 14 bases between the two germline ends. This CDR3 is 16 amino acids long. The germline V gene has CDR1 MNHEY and CDR2 SMNVEV (reference sequence). The CDR3 DNA follows: TGTGCCAGCAGTTTAAAGACAGAAATTATCAATCAGCCCCAGCATTTT. The encoded protein is CASSLKTEIINQPQHF.

V and J are TRBV7-7 and TRBJ2-3; 7 bases line up with TRBD2. The V gene end was trimmed by 1 base and the J gene end by 3 bases; junction bases not matched to a gene: 4. The CDR3 has 15 amino acids. From germline, CDR1 is SSHAT and CDR2 FNYEAQ (reference sequence). The CDR3 DNA is TGTGCCAGCAGCTTAGGGGGGGGAGCAACAGATACGCAGTATTTT. The encoded protein is CASSLGGGATDTQYF.

The rearrangement joins TRBV5-1 to TRBJ2-5; D is possibly TRBD1 (5 bases). The V end was cut by 3 bases, the J end by 2 bases, with 14 bases between. The CDR3 contains 15 residues. In germline, CDR1 is SGHRS, CDR2 YFSETQ. The CDR3 nucleotides read TGCGCCAGCAGCTGGCAAGCAAGGGGACAAGAGACCCAGTACTTC. Amino acids: CASSWQARGQETQYF.

DNA for the CDR3: TGTGCCAGCAGCGGGGTAGCAGGGACAGGGAACACTGAAGCTTTCTTT. Translated: CASSGVAGTGNTEAFF. The rearrangement joins TRBV9 to TRBJ1-1; 8 bases align to TRBD1. The CDR3 consists of 16 residues. Trimming removed 3 bases from V and 1 base from J; junction bases left unmatched: 8. CDR1 SGDLS and CDR2 YYNGEE come from the germline V gene. Full variable domain (rest looked up from reference TRBV9 and TRBJ1-1): DSGVTQTPKHLITATGQRVTLRCSPRSGDLSVYWYQQSLDQGLQFLIQYYNGEERAKGNILERFSAQQFPDLHSELNLSSLELGDSALYFCASSGVAGTGNTEAFFGQGTRLTVV.

The CDR3 spells CASSLEPVGSKGYTF. CDR3 DNA: TGTGCCAGCAGCTTAGAGCCGGTGGGCTCAAAGGGCTACACCTTC. The rearrangement joins TRBV7-2 to TRBJ1-2; D ambiguous. Germline values: CDR1 SGHTA, CDR2 FQGNSA. The V and J ends lost 1 base and 8 bases respectively, with 17 bases between them. The length of the CDR3 is 15 residues.

The chain couples TRBV6-5 to TRBJ2-5, with D tentatively TRBD1 (6 bases). The CDR3 contains 12 residues. Germline assignment: CDR1 MNHEY and CDR2 SVGAGI. Trimming removed 10 bases at V and 2 bases at J, with 11 bases between. The chain's CDR3 is CATSGTQETQYF. DNA for the CDR3: TGTGCCACCTCCGGGACACAAGAGACCCAGTACTTC.

This clone showed up just a few times. The chain uses TRBV11-1 and TRBJ1-6; tentative D call: TRBD1 (6 bases). V lost 3 bases to trimming and J lost 6 bases, with 9 bases between them. CDR3 length: 14 residues. Germline CDR1 is SGHAT and CDR2 is FQDESV (reference sequence). The CDR3 sequence: CASSLDRSNSPLHF. CDR3 in DNA: TGTGCCAGCAGCTTGGACAGATCTAATTCACCCCTCCACTTT.

V usage is TRBV5-6 and J usage is TRBJ2-3; D is possibly TRBD1 (6 bases). The V gene lost 5 bases and the J gene lost 5 bases, with 15 bases spanning the gap. Germline CDR1 SGHDT, CDR2 YYEEEE. The CDR3 has 14 amino acids. CDR3 loop: CASSLTGFGDTQYF. DNA for the CDR3: TGTGCCAGCAGTTTAACAGGGTTCGGAGATACGCAGTATTTT.

The chain carries TRBV11-2 and TRBJ2-7; possibly TRBD1 for D (6 bases). Germline V gives CDR1 SGHAT, CDR2 FQNNGV. The CDR3 length is 14 residues. Trimming pared 0 bases from V and 6 bases from J, leaving 12 bases between. CDR3 loop: CASSLDRARGEQYF. In nucleotides, the CDR3 is TGTGCCAGCAGCTTAGATCGGGCCAGGGGCGAGCAGTACTTC.

V is TRBV28 and J is TRBJ2-3, with D possibly matching TRBD1 (5 bases). The germline gives CDR1 MDHEN, CDR2 SYDVKM. This CDR3 region has 16 residues. The V end was cut by 2 bases, the J end by 6 bases, with 18 bases between. The CDR3 nucleotides read TGTGCCAGCAGTTTAACCCGCAGGGTTAATACGGATACGCAGTATTTT. It is translated as CASSLTRRVNTDTQYF.

The chain employs TRBV18 and TRBJ1-5; 9 nucleotides align to TRBD1. CDR1 KGHSH and CDR2 LQKENI come from the germline V gene. CDR3 size: 18 residues. V was clipped by 6 bases and J by 0 bases; unmatched bases: 12. Written as DNA, the CDR3 is TGTGCCAGCTCTAGCCTGGGACAGGGAGCAAATAGCAATCAGCCCCAGCATTTT. This encodes CASSSLGQGANSNQPQHF.